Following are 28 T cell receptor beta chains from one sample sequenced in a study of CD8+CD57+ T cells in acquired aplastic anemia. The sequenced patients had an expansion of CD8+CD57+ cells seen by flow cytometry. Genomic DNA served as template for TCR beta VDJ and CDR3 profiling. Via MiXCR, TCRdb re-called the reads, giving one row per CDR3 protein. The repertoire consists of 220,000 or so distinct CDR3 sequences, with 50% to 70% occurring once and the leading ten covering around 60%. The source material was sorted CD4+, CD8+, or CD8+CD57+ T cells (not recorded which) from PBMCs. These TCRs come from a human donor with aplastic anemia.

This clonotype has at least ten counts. The CDR3 DNA reads TGCGCCAGCAGCACGACTAGCGGGCCCTACAATGAGCAGTTCTTC. Translation: CASSTTSGPYNEQFF. The rearrangement links TRBV5-1 to TRBJ2-1; 10 positions match TRBD2. CDR3 size: 15 residues. V lost 4 bases and J lost 2; bases outside the gene matches: 3. The V gene's germline CDR1 is SGHRS and CDR2 YFSETQ.

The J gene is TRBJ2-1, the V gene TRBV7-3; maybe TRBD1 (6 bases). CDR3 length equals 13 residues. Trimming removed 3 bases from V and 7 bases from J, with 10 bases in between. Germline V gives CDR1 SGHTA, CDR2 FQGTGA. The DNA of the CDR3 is TGTGCCAGCAGCTTGAACAGGGATAATGAGCAGTTCTTC. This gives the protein CASSLNRDNEQFF.

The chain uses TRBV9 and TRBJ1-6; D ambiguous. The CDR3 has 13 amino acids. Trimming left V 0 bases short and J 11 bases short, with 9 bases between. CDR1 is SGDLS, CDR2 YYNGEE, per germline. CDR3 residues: CASSVDGETPLHF. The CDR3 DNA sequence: TGTGCCAGCAGCGTAGACGGGGAAACACCCCTCCACTTT.

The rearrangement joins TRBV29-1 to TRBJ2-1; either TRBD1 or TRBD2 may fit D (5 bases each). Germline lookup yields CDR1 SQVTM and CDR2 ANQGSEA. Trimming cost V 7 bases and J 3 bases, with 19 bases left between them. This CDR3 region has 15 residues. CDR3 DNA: TGCAGCGCTTTGCCGGGGCCTGCGGTCTACAATGAGCAGTTCTTC. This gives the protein CSALPGPAVYNEQFF.

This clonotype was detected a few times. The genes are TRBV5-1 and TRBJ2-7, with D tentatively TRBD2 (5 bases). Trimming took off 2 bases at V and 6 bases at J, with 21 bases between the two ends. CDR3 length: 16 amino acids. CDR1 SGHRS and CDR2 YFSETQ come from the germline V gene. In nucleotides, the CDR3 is TGCGCCAGCAGCTTAGGATCACTAGTCCCAATGGGCGAGCAGTACTTC. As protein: CASSLGSLVPMGEQYF.

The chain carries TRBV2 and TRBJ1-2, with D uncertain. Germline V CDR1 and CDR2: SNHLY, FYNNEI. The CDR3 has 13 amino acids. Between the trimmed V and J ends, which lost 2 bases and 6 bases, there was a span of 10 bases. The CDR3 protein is CASSEILFDGYTF. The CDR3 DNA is TGTGCCAGCAGTGAAATACTTTTTGATGGCTACACCTTC. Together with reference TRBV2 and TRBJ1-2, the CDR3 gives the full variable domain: EPEVTQTPSHQVTQMGQEVILRCVPISNHLYFYWYRQILGQKVEFLVSFYNNEISEKSEIFDDQFSVERPDGSNFTLKIRSTKLEDSAMYFCASSEILFDGYTFGSGTRLTVV.

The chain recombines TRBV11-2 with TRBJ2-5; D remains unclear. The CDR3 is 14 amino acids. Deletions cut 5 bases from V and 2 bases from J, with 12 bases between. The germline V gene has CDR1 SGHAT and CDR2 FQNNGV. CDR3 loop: CASSRPTRQETQYF. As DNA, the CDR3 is TGTGCCAGCAGCCGTCCTACGAGACAAGAGACCCAGTACTTC.

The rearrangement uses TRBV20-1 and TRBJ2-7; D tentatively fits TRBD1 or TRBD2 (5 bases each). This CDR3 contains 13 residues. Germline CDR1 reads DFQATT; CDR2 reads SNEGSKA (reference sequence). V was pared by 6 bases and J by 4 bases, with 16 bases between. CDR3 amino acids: CSARPGPGYEQYF. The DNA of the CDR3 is TGCAGTGCCAGACCGGGGCCAGGATACGAGCAGTACTTC.

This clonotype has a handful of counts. Written as DNA, the CDR3 is TGTGCCACCAGCATCGGACAGGGACTACGGCCCCAGCATTTT. Its translation is CATSIGQGLRPQHF. The genes are TRBV15 and TRBJ1-5, with 8 bases fitting TRBD1. Trimming took 4 bases from V and 9 from J; bases not matched to a gene: 8. CDR3 size: 14 residues. Germline V gene sequence: CDR1 LNHNV, CDR2 YYDKDF (reference sequence).

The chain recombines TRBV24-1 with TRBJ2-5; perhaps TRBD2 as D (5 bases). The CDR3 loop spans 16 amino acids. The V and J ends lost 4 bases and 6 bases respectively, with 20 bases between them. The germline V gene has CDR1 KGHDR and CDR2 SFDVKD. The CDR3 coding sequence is TGTGCCACCAGTGACCAAACCGACACGACGGGAAAGACCCAGTACTTC. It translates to CATSDQTDTTGKTQYF.

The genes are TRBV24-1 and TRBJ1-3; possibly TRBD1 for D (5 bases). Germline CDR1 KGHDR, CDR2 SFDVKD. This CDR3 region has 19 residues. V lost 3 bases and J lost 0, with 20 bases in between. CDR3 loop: CATSDRGLTDRFSGNTIYF. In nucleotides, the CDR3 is TGTGCCACCAGTGATAGGGGCCTAACAGATAGATTCTCTGGAAACACCATATATTTT.

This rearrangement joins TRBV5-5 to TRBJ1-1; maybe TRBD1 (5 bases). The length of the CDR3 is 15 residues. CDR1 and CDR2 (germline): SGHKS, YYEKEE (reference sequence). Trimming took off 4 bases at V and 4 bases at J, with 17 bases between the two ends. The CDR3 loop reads CASSPGVGPSTEAFF. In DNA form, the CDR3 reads TGTGCCAGCAGCCCAGGAGTGGGACCGAGCACTGAAGCTTTCTTT.

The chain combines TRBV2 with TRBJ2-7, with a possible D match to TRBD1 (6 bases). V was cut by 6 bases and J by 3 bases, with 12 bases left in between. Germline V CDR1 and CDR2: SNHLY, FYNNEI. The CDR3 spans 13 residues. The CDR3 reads CASSHLQGYEQYF. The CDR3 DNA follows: TGTGCCAGCAGCCACCTACAGGGCTACGAGCAGTACTTC.

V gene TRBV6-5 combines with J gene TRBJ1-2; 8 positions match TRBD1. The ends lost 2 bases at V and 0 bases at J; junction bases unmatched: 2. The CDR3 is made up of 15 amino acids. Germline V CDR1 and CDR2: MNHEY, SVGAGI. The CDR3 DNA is TGTGCCAGCAGTTACGACAGGGGAGCTAACTATGGCTACACCTTC. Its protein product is CASSYDRGANYGYTF.

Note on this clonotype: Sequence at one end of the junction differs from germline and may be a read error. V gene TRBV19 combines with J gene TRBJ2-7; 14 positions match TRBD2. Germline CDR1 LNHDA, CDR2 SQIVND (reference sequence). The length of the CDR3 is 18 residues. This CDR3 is CASSQWTSGGSGSYEQCF. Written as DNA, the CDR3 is TGTGCCAGTAGTCAGTGGACTAGCGGGGGGTCCGGCTCCTACGAGCAGTGCTTC. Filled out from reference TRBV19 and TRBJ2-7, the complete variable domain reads DGGITQSPKYLFRKEGQNVTLSCEQNLNHDAMYWYRQDPGQGLRLIYYSQIVNDFQKGDIAEGYSVSREKKESFPLTVTSAQKNPTAFYLCASSQWTSGGSGSYEQCFGPGTRLTVT.

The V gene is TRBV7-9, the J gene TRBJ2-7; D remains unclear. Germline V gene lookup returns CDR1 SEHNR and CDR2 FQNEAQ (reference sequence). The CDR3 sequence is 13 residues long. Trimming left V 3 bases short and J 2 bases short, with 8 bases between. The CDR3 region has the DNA TGTGCCAGCAGCTTCCCGCGAACCTACGAGCAGTACTTC. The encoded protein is CASSFPRTYEQYF. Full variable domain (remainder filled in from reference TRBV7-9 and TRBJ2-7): DTGVSQNPRHKITKRGQNVTFRCDPISEHNRLYWYRQTLGQGPEFLTYFQNEAQLEKSRLLSDRFSAERPKGSFSTLEIQRTEQGDSAMYLCASSFPRTYEQYFGPGTRLTVT.

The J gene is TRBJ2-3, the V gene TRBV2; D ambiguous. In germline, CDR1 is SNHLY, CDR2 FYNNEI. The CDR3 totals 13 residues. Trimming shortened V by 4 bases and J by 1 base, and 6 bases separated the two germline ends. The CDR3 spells CASSGGGTDTQYF. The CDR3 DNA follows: TGTGCCAGCAGTGGGGGTGGCACAGATACGCAGTATTTT.

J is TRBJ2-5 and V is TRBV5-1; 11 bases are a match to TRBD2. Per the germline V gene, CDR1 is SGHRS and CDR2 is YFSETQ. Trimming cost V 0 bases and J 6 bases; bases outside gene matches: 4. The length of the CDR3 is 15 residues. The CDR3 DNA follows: TGCGCCAGCAGCTTGGCCCTAGCGGGGGGCCAGACCCAGTACTTC. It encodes CASSLALAGGQTQYF. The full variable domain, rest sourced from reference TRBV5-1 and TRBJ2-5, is KAGVTQTPRYLIKTRGQQVTLSCSPISGHRSVSWYQQTPGQGLQFLFEYFSETQRNKGNFPGRFSGRQFSNSRSEMNVSTLELGDSALYLCASSLALAGGQTQYFGPGTRLLVL.

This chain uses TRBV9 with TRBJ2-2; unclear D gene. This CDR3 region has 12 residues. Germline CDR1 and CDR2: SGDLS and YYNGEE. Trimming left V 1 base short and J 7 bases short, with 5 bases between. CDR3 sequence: CASSVWNGELFF. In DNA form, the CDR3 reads TGTGCCAGCAGCGTATGGAACGGGGAGCTGTTTTTT.

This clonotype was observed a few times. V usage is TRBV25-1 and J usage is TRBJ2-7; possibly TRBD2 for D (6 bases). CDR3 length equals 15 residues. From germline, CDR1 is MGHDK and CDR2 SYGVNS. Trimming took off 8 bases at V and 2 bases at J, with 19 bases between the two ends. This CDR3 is CASSWKGRDTYEQYF. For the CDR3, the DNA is TGTGCCAGCTCTTGGAAGGGGCGGGATACCTACGAGCAGTACTTC.

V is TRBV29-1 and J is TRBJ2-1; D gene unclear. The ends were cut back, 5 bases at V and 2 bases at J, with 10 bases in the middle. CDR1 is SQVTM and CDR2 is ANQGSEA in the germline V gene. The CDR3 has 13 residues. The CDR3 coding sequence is TGCAGCGTTAGGAGCGCTACCTACAATGAGCAGTTCTTC. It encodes CSVRSATYNEQFF.

This CDR3 is CSGQNQETQYF. CDR3 DNA sequence: TGTTCAGGGCAGAACCAAGAGACCCAGTACTTC. The rearrangement links TRBV7-9 to TRBJ2-5; a possible D gene is TRBD1 (5 bases). The CDR3 spans 11 residues. Looked up from germline, CDR1 is SEHNR and CDR2 is FQNEAQ (reference sequence).

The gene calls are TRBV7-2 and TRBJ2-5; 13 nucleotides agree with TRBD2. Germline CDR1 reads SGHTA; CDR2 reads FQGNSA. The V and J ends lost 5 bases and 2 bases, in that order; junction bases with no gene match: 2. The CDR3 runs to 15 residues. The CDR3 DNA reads TGTGCCAGCAGCCAGGGACTAGCGGGACAAGAGACCCAGTACTTC. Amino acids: CASSQGLAGQETQYF.

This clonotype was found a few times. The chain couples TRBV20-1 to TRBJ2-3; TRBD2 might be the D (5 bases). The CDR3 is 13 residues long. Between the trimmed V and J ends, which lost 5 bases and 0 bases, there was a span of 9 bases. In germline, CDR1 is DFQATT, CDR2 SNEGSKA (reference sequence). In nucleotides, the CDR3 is TGCAGTGCTCGAGGACTGAGCACAGATACGCAGTATTTT. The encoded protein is CSARGLSTDTQYF.

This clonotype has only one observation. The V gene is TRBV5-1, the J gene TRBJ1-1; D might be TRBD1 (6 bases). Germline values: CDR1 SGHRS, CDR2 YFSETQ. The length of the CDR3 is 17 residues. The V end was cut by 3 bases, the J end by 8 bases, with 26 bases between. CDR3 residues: CASSYGPGKGGLVEAFF. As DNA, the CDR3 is TGCGCCAGCAGCTATGGCCCCGGTAAGGGGGGCCTGGTGGAAGCTTTCTTT.

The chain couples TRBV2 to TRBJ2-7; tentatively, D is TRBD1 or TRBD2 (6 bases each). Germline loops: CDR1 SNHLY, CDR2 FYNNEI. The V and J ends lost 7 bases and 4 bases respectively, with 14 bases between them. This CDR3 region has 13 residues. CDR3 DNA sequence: TGTGCCAGCACGCCCGGGGGCAGGTACGAGCAGTACTTC. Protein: CASTPGGRYEQYF. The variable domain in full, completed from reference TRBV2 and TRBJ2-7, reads EPEVTQTPSHQVTQMGQEVILRCVPISNHLYFYWYRQILGQKVEFLVSFYNNEISEKSEIFDDQFSVERPDGSNFTLKIRSTKLEDSAMYFCASTPGGRYEQYFGPGTRLTVT.

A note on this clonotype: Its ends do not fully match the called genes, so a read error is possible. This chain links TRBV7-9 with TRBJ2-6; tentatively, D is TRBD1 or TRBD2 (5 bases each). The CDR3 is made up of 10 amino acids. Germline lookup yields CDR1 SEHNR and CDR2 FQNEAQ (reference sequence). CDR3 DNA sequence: TGTGCCAGCAGCTATGGGGGTTTAGCTTTC. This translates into CASSYGGLAF.

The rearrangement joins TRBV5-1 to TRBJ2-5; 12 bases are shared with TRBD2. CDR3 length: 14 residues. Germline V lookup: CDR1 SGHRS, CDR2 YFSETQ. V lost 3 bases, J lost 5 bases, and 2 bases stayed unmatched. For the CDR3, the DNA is TGCGCCAGCAGCTCCGGGACTAGCGGGGAGACCCAGTACTTC. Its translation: CASSSGTSGETQYF.